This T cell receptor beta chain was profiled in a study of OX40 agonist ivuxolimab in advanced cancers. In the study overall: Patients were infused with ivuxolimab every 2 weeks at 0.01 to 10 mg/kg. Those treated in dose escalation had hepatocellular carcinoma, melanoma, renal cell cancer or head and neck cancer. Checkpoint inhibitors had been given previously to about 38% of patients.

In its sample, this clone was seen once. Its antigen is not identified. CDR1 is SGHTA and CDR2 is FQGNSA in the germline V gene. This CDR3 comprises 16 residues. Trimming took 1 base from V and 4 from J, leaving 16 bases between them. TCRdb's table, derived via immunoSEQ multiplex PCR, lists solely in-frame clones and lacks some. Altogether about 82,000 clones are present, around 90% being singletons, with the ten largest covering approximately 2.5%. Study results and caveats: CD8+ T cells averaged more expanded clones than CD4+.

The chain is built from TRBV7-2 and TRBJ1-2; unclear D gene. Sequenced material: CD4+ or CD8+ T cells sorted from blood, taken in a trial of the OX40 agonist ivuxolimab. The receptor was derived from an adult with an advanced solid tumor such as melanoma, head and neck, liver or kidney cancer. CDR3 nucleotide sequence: TGTGCCAGCAGCTTAGAAGGAGGAGGAATGGGCTATGGCTACACCTTC. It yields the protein CASSLEGGGMGYGYTF.